A selection of T cell receptor beta chains follows, all from one sample in a study of T-cell reconstitution after alpha-beta-depleted transplantation in children. TCRdb ran MiXCR on the PCR reads and lists one entry per CDR3 protein. The table includes over 200,000 distinct CDR3 sequences, more than 15% detected once. Sequencing used PBMCs, mostly from graft donor cells, obtained 360 days after TCRalphabeta/CD19-depleted stem cell transplant. These receptors all come from a male patient aged 2-9 years who had a stem cell transplant for acute lymphoblastic leukemia, so the T cells may come from the graft donor. CDR3s include the opening cysteine and the closing phenylalanine or tryptophan. The D gene is left open where the match is weak. Some rows have no size entry. The others give once, few or many, or a class for an expanded clone.

d_call: .; j_call: TRBJ1-6; v_call: TRBV6-1; clone_size: few; cdr3_aa: CASSNWVGGGSPLHF; cdr3_nt: TGTGCCAGCAGCAACTGGGTTGGAGGGGGATCACCCCTCCACTTT
d_call: .; j_call: TRBJ2-3; v_call: TRBV27; clone_size: few; cdr3_aa: CASSLVWGDTQYF; cdr3_nt: TGTGCCAGCAGTTTAGTATGGGGAGATACGCAGTATTTT
d_call: TRBD2; j_call: TRBJ2-7; v_call: TRBV6-2/TRBV6-3; clone_size: many; cdr3_aa: CASSKTSGGLYEQYF; cdr3_nt: TGTGCCAGCAGCAAGACTAGCGGGGGGCTTTACGAGCAGTACTTC
d_call: TRBD1; j_call: TRBJ2-2; v_call: TRBV10-3; clone_size: .; cdr3_aa: CATNAGQGMAGELFF; cdr3_nt: TGTGCCACGAATGCCGGACAGGGTATGGCCGGGGAGCTGTTTTTT
d_call: .; j_call: TRBJ2-3; v_call: TRBV20-1; clone_size: few; cdr3_aa: CSASGGFSTDTQYF; cdr3_nt: TGCAGTGCTAGCGGAGGTTTTAGCACAGATACGCAGTATTTT
d_call: .; j_call: TRBJ1-6; v_call: TRBV7-7; clone_size: .; cdr3_aa: CASSFELGSPLHF; cdr3_nt: TGTGCCAGCAGCTTCGAGTTGGGTTCACCCCTCCACTTT
d_call: .; j_call: TRBJ1-2; v_call: TRBV12-3/TRBV12-4; clone_size: few; cdr3_aa: CASSFGPNYGYTF; cdr3_nt: TGTGCCAGCAGTTTCGGGCCAAACTATGGCTACACCTTC
d_call: .; j_call: TRBJ2-1; v_call: TRBV7-9; clone_size: few; cdr3_aa: CASTPLGAVGYNEQFF; cdr3_nt: TGTGCCAGCACCCCCTTGGGGGCGGTAGGCTACAATGAGCAGTTCTTC
d_call: .; j_call: TRBJ1-2; v_call: TRBV7-9; clone_size: few; cdr3_aa: CAIPTGNGYTF; cdr3_nt: TGTGCCATCCCTACAGGGAATGGCTACACCTTC
d_call: .; j_call: TRBJ2-1; v_call: TRBV10-2; clone_size: .; cdr3_aa: CASRVRPSNEQFF; cdr3_nt: TGCGCCAGCAGAGTTCGCCCCAGCAATGAGCAGTTCTTC